One sample yielded the 27 T cell receptor beta chains listed below, sequenced in a study of early T cells in non-severe SARS-CoV-2 infection. One entry per CDR3 protein, called by TCRdb with MiXCR from the 5' RACE reads. The repertoire holds about 99,000 distinct CDR3 sequences, with 16% as singletons. Sequencing was performed on whole blood. Source of these receptors: an adult who was a healthcare worker with PCR-confirmed SARS-CoV-2 infection or an uninfected control (not recorded which).

The V and J genes are TRBV29-1 and TRBJ2-6; a weak D match, TRBD1 (5 bases). In germline, CDR1 is SQVTM, CDR2 ANQGSEA. The CDR3 sequence is 13 residues long. Trimming left V 4 bases short and J 2 bases short, with 6 bases between. The CDR3 reads CSVARAGANVLTF. The CDR3 region has the DNA TGCAGCGTTGCCAGGGCTGGGGCCAACGTCCTGACTTTC.

This clonotype was seen repeatedly, ten times or more. J is TRBJ1-2 and V is TRBV18; TRBD1 aligns across 8 bases. This CDR3 has 13 amino acids. With 2 bases clipped from V and 7 bases from J, the junction kept 3 bases outside the gene matches. Germline assignment: CDR1 KGHSH and CDR2 LQKENI. The CDR3 sequence: CASSPSGGLGYTF. The CDR3 DNA reads TGTGCCAGCTCACCATCAGGGGGCCTTGGCTACACCTTC.

This clonotype was detected ten times or more. The chain employs TRBV20-1 and TRBJ1-2; D is unresolved. This CDR3 has 12 residues. V was shortened by 3 bases and J by 4 bases, with 9 bases between the two germline ends. The V gene's germline CDR1 is DFQATT and CDR2 SNEGSKA (reference sequence). This CDR3 is CSASSGVYGYTF. CDR3 coding DNA: TGCAGTGCTAGTTCAGGAGTCTATGGCTACACCTTC.

The gene calls are TRBV11-2 and TRBJ2-7; 8 bases line up with TRBD2. The V segment lost 1 base and the J segment 5 bases; nucleotides outside the gene matches: 7. Germline CDR1 and CDR2: SGHAT and FQNNGV. The CDR3 is made up of 15 amino acids. The CDR3 loop reads CASSLAAGLVDEQYF. In DNA, the CDR3 is TGTGCCAGCAGCTTAGCAGCGGGACTAGTAGACGAGCAGTACTTC.

In its sample, this clonotype was seen many times. The rearrangement links TRBV5-1 to TRBJ1-1, with 7 bases fitting TRBD1. This CDR3 is built from 14 residues. Germline V gives CDR1 SGHRS, CDR2 YFSETQ. V was clipped by 0 bases and J by 7 bases; unmatched bases: 6. The CDR3 DNA is TGCGCCAGCAGCTTGGACAGGGGACCGAGTGAAGCTTTCTTT. This codes for CASSLDRGPSEAFF.

This clonotype has more than one count but fewer than ten. The genes are TRBV20-1 and TRBJ2-1, with TRBD2 matching over 10 bases. Germline CDR1 DFQATT, CDR2 SNEGSKA (reference sequence). V trimming: 3 bases; J trimming: 5 bases; junction bases outside the gene matches: 7. This CDR3 is 15 amino acids long. In nucleotides, the CDR3 is TGCAGTGCTAGGGATAGCGGGAGGATTAACAATGAGCAGTTCTTC. This translates into CSARDSGRINNEQFF.

There are many counts of this clonotype. The chain recombines TRBV12-3 or TRBV12-4 with TRBJ2-2, with D perhaps TRBD1 (5 bases). CDR3 length equals 13 residues. Deletions cut 3 bases from V and 5 bases from J, with 7 bases between. The CDR3 loop is CASSFRDTGELFF. CDR3 sequence (DNA): TGTGCCAGCAGTTTCAGGGATACCGGGGAGCTGTTTTTT.

This clonotype was seen many times. The V gene is TRBV7-9, the J gene TRBJ2-1; 10 bases map to TRBD2. Germline CDR1 SEHNR, CDR2 FQNEAQ (reference sequence). Trimming removed 1 base from V and 8 bases from J; junction bases left unmatched: 5. This CDR3 comprises 15 residues. For the CDR3, the DNA is TGTGCCAGCAGCTTAGTATCTAGCGGGAGACATGAGCAGTTCTTC. Translated, it gives CASSLVSSGRHEQFF.

The CDR3 reads CASSQGSEQFF. The CDR3 DNA reads as TGTGCCAGCTCCCAGGGCAGTGAGCAGTTCTTC. The genes are TRBV2 and TRBJ2-1; D is perhaps TRBD1 (5 bases). The germline V gene encodes CDR1 SNHLY and CDR2 FYNNEI. V was cut by 8 bases and J by 9 bases, with 11 bases left in between. The CDR3 loop spans 11 amino acids.

The rearrangement joins TRBV7-2 to TRBJ1-6, with TRBD1 as a possible D gene (6 bases). The germline V and J ends were trimmed by 4 bases and 10 bases, with 11 bases remaining between them. There are 13 residues in the CDR3. CDR1 and CDR2 (germline): SGHTA, FQGNSA. Written as DNA, the CDR3 is TGTGCCAGCAGCTCAACAGGGATCTCACCCCTCCACTTT. Its translation is CASSSTGISPLHF.

The V call is TRBV11-2, the J call TRBJ2-1; perhaps TRBD2 as D (5 bases). V was shortened by 2 bases and J by 1 base, with 21 bases between the two germline ends. The CDR3 runs to 19 residues. The germline CDR1 and CDR2 sequences are SGHAT and FQNNGV. As DNA, the CDR3 is TGTGCCAGCAGCTTAATTCGCACTAGGGCCGGACCATCCTACAATGAGCAGTTCTTC. It is translated as CASSLIRTRAGPSYNEQFF.

This clonotype was seen only a few times. The chain combines TRBV20-1 with TRBJ2-7, with 8 bases that match TRBD1. The trim removed 6 bases at V and 3 bases at J, leaving 10 bases unmatched. Germline CDR1 and CDR2: DFQATT and SNEGSKA (reference sequence). The CDR3 sequence is 14 residues long. The CDR3 region is CSAASPRGLYEQYF. In DNA, the CDR3 is TGCAGTGCGGCTTCCCCCAGGGGGCTCTACGAGCAGTACTTC.

In this sample, this clonotype turned up a few times. The chain has TRBV20-1 and TRBJ2-3, with D uncertain. With 3 bases removed from V and 1 base from J, the gap between germline ends came to 8 bases. Germline V gene sequence: CDR1 DFQATT, CDR2 SNEGSKA (reference sequence). The CDR3 runs 13 residues. The chain's CDR3 is CSARARGTDTQYF. CDR3 nucleotides: TGCAGTGCTAGGGCTCGGGGCACAGATACGCAGTATTTT.

The chain couples TRBV6-5 to TRBJ1-1; no firm D call. The germline gives CDR1 MNHEY, CDR2 SVGAGI. Trimming cost V 7 bases and J 3 bases, with 18 bases left between them. The CDR3 is made up of 15 amino acids. The CDR3 sequence: CASTFGYGSHTEAFF. DNA for the CDR3: TGTGCCAGCACTTTTGGGTATGGCAGCCACACTGAAGCTTTCTTT.

This clonotype was seen a few times. The chain is built from TRBV11-2 and TRBJ2-7; D is possibly TRBD2 (6 bases). V lost 3 bases to trimming and J lost 1 base, with 10 bases between them. The CDR3 consists of 14 residues. Looked up from germline, CDR1 is SGHAT and CDR2 is FQNNGV. The CDR3 protein is CASSFQGGSYEQYF. As DNA, the CDR3 is TGTGCCAGCAGCTTTCAGGGAGGATCCTACGAGCAGTACTTC.

The chain links TRBV20-1 to TRBJ2-1; D is possibly TRBD1 (6 bases). The V gene lost 5 bases and the J gene lost 7 bases, with 27 bases spanning the gap. The CDR3 contains 17 residues. CDR1 is DFQATT and CDR2 is SNEGSKA in the germline V gene (reference sequence). The CDR3 coding sequence is TGCAGTGCTCCAAGCCTACCCAAAACCGGGACACGAAATGAGCAGTTCTTC. Translated, it gives CSAPSLPKTGTRNEQFF.

The chain recombines TRBV19 with TRBJ2-1; unclear D gene. The CDR3 consists of 12 residues. From germline, CDR1 is LNHDA and CDR2 SQIVND (reference sequence). Between the trimmed V and J ends, which lost 5 bases and 8 bases, there was a span of 10 bases. The chain's CDR3 is CASSSKLDEQFF. The CDR3 DNA follows: TGTGCCAGTAGTTCCAAATTGGATGAGCAGTTCTTC. The full variable domain, its missing parts supplied by reference TRBV19 and TRBJ2-1, is DGGITQSPKYLFRKEGQNVTLSCEQNLNHDAMYWYRQDPGQGLRLIYYSQIVNDFQKGDIAEGYSVSREKKESFPLTVTSAQKNPTAFYLCASSSKLDEQFFGPGTRLTVL.

This clonotype was detected many times. The chain couples TRBV6-2 or TRBV6-3 to TRBJ2-1, with 9 bases aligning to TRBD2. This CDR3 contains 14 residues. In germline, CDR1 is MNHEY, CDR2 SVGEGT. After removal of 4 bases from V and 8 bases from J, the junction contained 6 bases not matched to a gene. CDR3 sequence: CASSLASGVDEQFF. The CDR3 DNA reads TGTGCCAGCAGTTTGGCTAGCGGGGTCGATGAGCAGTTCTTC.

The rearrangement links TRBV24-1 to TRBJ2-3; perhaps TRBD2 as D (5 bases). From germline, CDR1 is KGHDR and CDR2 SFDVKD. Trimming removed 7 bases from V and 6 bases from J, with 13 bases in between. The CDR3 is made up of 13 amino acids. CDR3 nucleotides: TGTGCCACCAGGGGATTAGCGTCGGATACGCAGTATTTT. Encoded protein: CATRGLASDTQYF.

This clonotype was picked up a small number of times. V and J are TRBV5-6 and TRBJ1-2; no definite D call. CDR3 size: 11 residues. The germline CDR1 and CDR2 sequences are SGHDT and YYEEEE. The V gene lost 1 base and the J gene lost 8 bases, with 6 bases spanning the gap. DNA of the CDR3: TGTGCCAGCAGCTTGAACCAAGGCTACACCTTC. Its protein product is CASSLNQGYTF.

The chain combines TRBV19 with TRBJ2-1, with TRBD1 matching 8 bases. CDR3 length: 14 residues. V shed 3 bases, J shed 10 bases, and the junction held 8 bases outside the gene matches. From germline, CDR1 is LNHDA and CDR2 SQIVND (reference sequence). This CDR3 reads CASSIWTGNEEQFF. DNA for the CDR3: TGTGCCAGTAGTATTTGGACAGGGAATGAAGAGCAGTTCTTC.

This clonotype was detected a few times. The chain uses TRBV4-1 and TRBJ2-1; 8 bases line up with TRBD2. With V trimmed by 3 bases and J by 1 base, 5 bases remained unmatched. The germline CDR1 and CDR2 sequences are MGHRA and YSYEKL. CDR3 length: 16 amino acids. CDR3 amino acids: CASSQGTSLSYNEQFF. The CDR3, as DNA: TGCGCCAGCAGCCAGGGGACTAGTTTATCCTACAATGAGCAGTTCTTC.

The chain links TRBV6-2 or TRBV6-3 to TRBJ2-5, with D perhaps given as TRBD1 or TRBD2 (5 bases each). Deletions cut 6 bases from V and 5 bases from J, with 22 bases between. Germline CDR1 MNHEY, CDR2 SVGEGT. The CDR3 is 16 residues long. The CDR3 region is CASSRQPDWKRETQYF. Here the CDR3 DNA reads TGTGCCAGCAGCCGACAGCCGGACTGGAAGAGGGAGACCCAGTACTTC.

J is TRBJ1-5 and V is TRBV6-2 or TRBV6-3, with no clear D. V was pared by 0 bases and J by 0 bases, with 0 bases between. The germline V gene has CDR1 MNHEY and CDR2 SVGEGT. This CDR3 is built from 13 residues. Written as DNA, the CDR3 is TGTGCCAGCAGTTACTCTAGCAATCAGCCCCAGCATTTT. It yields the protein CASSYSSNQPQHF.

The chain recombines TRBV12-3 or TRBV12-4 with TRBJ1-2; D unresolved. V was shortened by 2 bases and J by 1 base, with 11 bases between the two germline ends. The CDR3 runs to 15 residues. DNA of the CDR3: TGTGCCAGCAGTTTACGGAGGCAGGTTAACTATGGCTACACCTTC. Protein: CASSLRRQVNYGYTF.

The chain combines TRBV14 with TRBJ2-7; TRBD2 might be the D (5 bases). Looked up from germline, CDR1 is SGHDN and CDR2 is FVKESK. V lost 0 bases to trimming and J lost 10 bases, with 16 bases between them. The CDR3 spans 14 residues. The CDR3 here is CASSQDWSSVLQYF. In DNA form, the CDR3 reads TGTGCCAGCAGCCAAGATTGGAGTAGCGTTTTACAGTACTTC.

The chain uses TRBV27 and TRBJ2-3; TRBD2 matches at 7 bases. Germline CDR1 is MNHEY and CDR2 is SMNVEV (reference sequence). The CDR3 runs to 15 residues. J gave up 2 bases and V 4 bases, and 6 bases lay outside the gene matches. CDR3 sequence reads: CASSSLADFTDTQYF. The CDR3 DNA is TGTGCCAGCAGTTCCCTAGCGGATTTCACAGATACGCAGTATTTT.